This T cell receptor beta chain originates from a study of blood T cell repertoires in COVID-19. Study overall: COVID-19 samples collected from the United States, Italy and Spain covered acute and convalescent phases.

Assignments of participants to cohorts depended upon their own reported clinical history. Donors of Cohort 3 who recovered were those that had two negative PCRs, clearance, or symptom resolution. Clones were sequenced by immunoSEQ multiplex PCR, and TCRdb holds only the in-frame ones, with some missing. The sample shows about 300,000 clones, about nine tenths of them seen only once. V lost 3 bases and J lost 4; bases outside the gene matches: 6. The CDR3 runs 16 residues. Germline assignment: CDR1 SNHLY and CDR2 FYNNEI. The sequence derives from a woman aged 40 to 50 who had recovered from COVID-19. This chain connects TRBV2 to TRBJ1-1; TRBD1 matches 12 bases. The specimen sequenced was PBMCs or T cells enriched from blood (not recorded which). The DNA for the CDR3 is TGTGCCAGCAGTGAGGGACAGGGGGCTTTGGGCACTGAAGCTTTCTTT. Amino acid sequence: CASSEGQGALGTEAFF.